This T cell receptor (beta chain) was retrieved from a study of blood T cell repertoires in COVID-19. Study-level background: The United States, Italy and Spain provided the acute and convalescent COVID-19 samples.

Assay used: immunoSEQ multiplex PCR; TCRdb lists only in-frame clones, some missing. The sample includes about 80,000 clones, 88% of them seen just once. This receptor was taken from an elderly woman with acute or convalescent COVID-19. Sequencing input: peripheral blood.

CDR3 residues: CASDTIAGGPANTGELFF. CDR3 nucleotide sequence: TGCGCCAGCGACACCATAGCGGGAGGGCCCGCGAACACCGGGGAGCTGTTTTTT. The V gene is TRBV5-1, the J gene TRBJ2-2, with TRBD2 matching 11 bases. This CDR3 has 18 amino acids. CDR1 is SGHRS and CDR2 is YFSETQ in the germline V gene. V lost 7 bases, J lost 0 bases, and 11 bases stayed unmatched.